These 10 T cell receptor beta chains share one sample of origin, sequenced in a study of shared clonotypes between healthy human individuals. Assay used: immunoSEQ multiplex PCR; TCRdb lists only in-frame clones, some missing. The sample carries over a million clones, 98% to 99% recorded once. Input material: naive CD4+ T cells sorted from blood. As for subset: CD45RA+ positively selected. These receptors were taken from a man aged 25 to 40 in good health.

J is TRBJ1-1 and V is TRBV20-1; D is uncertain. CDR1 is DFQATT and CDR2 is SNEGSKA in the germline V gene (reference sequence). The CDR3 contains 11 residues. This CDR3 reads CSPHLGAEAFF. CDR3 nucleotide sequence: TGCAGCCCTCACCTTGGGGCTGAAGCTTTCTTT.

The V gene is TRBV7-2, the J gene TRBJ2-6; D unclear. The CDR3 spans 15 residues. Trimming cost V 2 bases and J 1 base, with 6 bases left between them. Germline V CDR1 and CDR2: SGHTA, FQGNSA. The CDR3 here is CASSLTASGANVLTF. CDR3 bases: TGTGCCAGCAGCTTAACAGCGTCTGGGGCCAACGTCCTGACTTTC.

This chain connects TRBV7-6 to TRBJ1-2; 11 nucleotides align to TRBD1. Germline trimming cut 2 bases from V and 0 bases from J; bases unmatched to any gene: 5. The CDR3 covers 17 residues. Per germline, CDR1 SGHVS and CDR2 FNYEAQ. The chain's CDR3 is CASSLWDRGASNYGYTF. The DNA of the CDR3 is TGTGCCAGCAGCTTATGGGACAGGGGGGCTTCTAACTATGGCTACACCTTC.

This clone was recorded once. This CDR3 reads CASSIGLAGETQYF. CDR3 nucleotide sequence: TGTGCCAGCAGCATCGGACTAGCGGGAGAGACCCAGTACTTC. V usage is TRBV9 and J usage is TRBJ2-5; 11 nucleotides match TRBD2. CDR1 is SGDLS and CDR2 is YYNGEE in the germline V gene. The CDR3 contains 14 residues. V dropped 4 bases and J dropped 4; count of bases not matched to a gene: 3.

A single count supports this clone. V and J are TRBV5-4 and TRBJ1-5; 9 nucleotides align to TRBD1. The junction had 12 bases not matched to a gene; V was cut back by 3 bases and J by 2 bases. This CDR3 spans 18 amino acids. Germline V lookup: CDR1 SGHNT, CDR2 YYREEE (reference sequence). CDR3 sequence reads: CASSSSRGQGKGNQPQHF. The CDR3 bases are TGTGCCAGCAGCTCCTCGAGGGGACAGGGTAAGGGCAATCAGCCCCAGCATTTT.

V is TRBV10-3 and J is TRBJ1-5; tentatively, D is TRBD1 (6 bases). CDR1 and CDR2 (germline): ENHRY, SYGVKD. This CDR3 region has 13 residues. Between the trimmed V and J ends, which lost 6 bases and 4 bases, there was a span of 10 bases. CDR3 coding DNA: TGTGCCATCAGGACAGGACTAAATCAGCCCCAGCATTTT. Residues: CAIRTGLNQPQHF.

This chain joins TRBV7-6 and TRBJ1-1, with unresolved D. The CDR3 is 12 residues long. The V end was cut by 3 bases, the J end by 1 base, with 3 bases between. CDR1 is SGHVS and CDR2 is FNYEAQ in the germline V gene. CDR3 protein: CASSLSNTEAFF. For the CDR3, the DNA is TGTGCCAGCAGCTTGTCGAACACTGAAGCTTTCTTT.

The chain couples TRBV9 to TRBJ2-5, with 7 bases lining up with TRBD2. The CDR3 has 14 residues. CDR1 SGDLS and CDR2 YYNGEE come from the germline V gene. With 0 bases clipped from V and 3 bases from J, the junction kept 2 bases outside the gene matches. The CDR3 bases are TGTGCCAGCAGCGTAGAGCGGGGAGAAGAGACCCAGTACTTC. Encoded protein: CASSVERGEETQYF.

J is TRBJ1-3 and V is TRBV9, with a weak D call TRBD1 (5 bases). This CDR3 region has 16 residues. V was shortened by 2 bases and J by 2 bases, with 14 bases between the two germline ends. CDR1 is SGDLS and CDR2 is YYNGEE in the germline V gene. CDR3 loop: CASSVGRALAGNTIYF. DNA of the CDR3: TGTGCCAGCAGCGTGGGCAGGGCATTGGCTGGAAACACCATATATTTT. The full variable domain, completed using reference TRBV9 and TRBJ1-3, is DSGVTQTPKHLITATGQRVTLRCSPRSGDLSVYWYQQSLDQGLQFLIQYYNGEERAKGNILERFSAQQFPDLHSELNLSSLELGDSALYFCASSVGRALAGNTIYFGEGSWLTVV.

Points on this clone: This same CDR3 is encoded by further DNA sequences in the sample. The chain is built from TRBV2 and TRBJ2-3; no firm D call. Trimming stripped 5 bases from V and 2 bases from J, with 8 bases between. The CDR3 spans 13 residues. Germline V gene lookup returns CDR1 SNHLY and CDR2 FYNNEI. Here the CDR3 reads CASSLLNTDTQYF. The CDR3 coding sequence is TGTGCCAGCAGTCTCCTAAACACAGATACGCAGTATTTT.